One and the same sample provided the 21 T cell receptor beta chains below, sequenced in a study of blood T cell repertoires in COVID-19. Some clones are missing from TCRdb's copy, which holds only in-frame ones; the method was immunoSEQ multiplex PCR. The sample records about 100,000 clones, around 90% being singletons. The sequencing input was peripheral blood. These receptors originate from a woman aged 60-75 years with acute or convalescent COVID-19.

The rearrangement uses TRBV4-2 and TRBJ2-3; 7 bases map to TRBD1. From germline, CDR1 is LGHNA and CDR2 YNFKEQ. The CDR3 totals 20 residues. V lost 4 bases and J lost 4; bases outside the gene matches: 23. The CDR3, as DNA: TGTGCCAGCAGCCTAAGAGCGACAGGGCCGGCGGTCCCGAAACCAGATACGCAGTATTTT. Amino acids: CASSLRATGPAVPKPDTQYF.

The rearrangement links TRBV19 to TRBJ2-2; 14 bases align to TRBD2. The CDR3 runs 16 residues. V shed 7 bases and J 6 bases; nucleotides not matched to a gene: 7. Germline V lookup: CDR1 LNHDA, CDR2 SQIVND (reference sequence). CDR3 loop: CASTPLGLAGAGELFF. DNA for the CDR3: TGTGCCAGTACCCCTTTGGGACTAGCGGGAGCCGGGGAGCTGTTTTTT.

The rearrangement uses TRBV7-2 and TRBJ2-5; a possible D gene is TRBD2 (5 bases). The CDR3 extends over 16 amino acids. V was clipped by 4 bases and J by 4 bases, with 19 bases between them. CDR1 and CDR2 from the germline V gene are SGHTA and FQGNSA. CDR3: CASSSNVGAPPETQYF. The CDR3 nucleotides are TGTGCCAGCAGCTCGAACGTGGGAGCTCCCCCAGAGACCCAGTACTTC.

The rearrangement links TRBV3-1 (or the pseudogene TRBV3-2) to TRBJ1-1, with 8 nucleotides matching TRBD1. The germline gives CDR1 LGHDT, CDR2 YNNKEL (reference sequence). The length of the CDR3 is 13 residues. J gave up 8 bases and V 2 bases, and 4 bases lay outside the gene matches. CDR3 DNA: TGTGCCAGCAGCCAAACAGGACAGGGCGAAGCTTTCTTT. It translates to CASSQTGQGEAFF.

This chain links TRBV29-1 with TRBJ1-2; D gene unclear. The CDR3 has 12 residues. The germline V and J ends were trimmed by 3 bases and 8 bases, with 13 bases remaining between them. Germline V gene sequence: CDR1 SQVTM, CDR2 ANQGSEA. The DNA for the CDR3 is TGCAGCGTTGAGAGGCAGACCTCCGGCTACACCTTC. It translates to CSVERQTSGYTF.

The CDR3 nucleotides read TGTGCCAGCAGCTTGGGAGGAGGGAATCAGCCCCAGCATTTT. It yields the protein CASSLGGGNQPQHF. V is TRBV5-4 and J is TRBJ1-5; D is unresolved. Germline V lookup: CDR1 SGHNT, CDR2 YYREEE (reference sequence). Trimming left V 0 bases short and J 4 bases short, with 8 bases between. This CDR3 comprises 14 residues.

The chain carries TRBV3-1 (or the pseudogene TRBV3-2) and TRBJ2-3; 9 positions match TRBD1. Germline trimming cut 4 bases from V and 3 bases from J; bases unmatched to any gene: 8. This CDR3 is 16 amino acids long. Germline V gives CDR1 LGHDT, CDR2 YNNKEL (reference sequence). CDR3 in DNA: TGTGCCAGCAGCCCTGGGACAGGGAGTAGGACAGATACGCAGTATTTT. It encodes CASSPGTGSRTDTQYF.

CDR3 coding DNA: TGTGCCAGCAGCGTAGCTACTAGCGCTGGAAATGAGCAGTTCTTC. This encodes CASSVATSAGNEQFF. The gene calls are TRBV9 and TRBJ2-1; 7 nucleotides align to TRBD2. This CDR3 is 15 amino acids long. The trim removed 0 bases at V and 7 bases at J, leaving 7 bases unmatched. The germline CDR1 and CDR2 sequences are SGDLS and YYNGEE.

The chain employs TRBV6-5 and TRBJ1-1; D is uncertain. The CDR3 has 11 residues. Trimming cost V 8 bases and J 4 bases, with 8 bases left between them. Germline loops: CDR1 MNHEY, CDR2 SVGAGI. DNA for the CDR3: TGTGCCAGCTCGAGACTCACTGAAGCTTTCTTT. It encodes CASSRLTEAFF.

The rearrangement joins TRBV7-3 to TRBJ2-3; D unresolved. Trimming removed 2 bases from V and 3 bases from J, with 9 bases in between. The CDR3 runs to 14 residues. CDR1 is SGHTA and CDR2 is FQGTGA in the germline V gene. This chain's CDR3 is CASSLGLTTDTQYF. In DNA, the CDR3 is TGTGCCAGCAGCTTAGGGCTAACTACAGATACGCAGTATTTT.

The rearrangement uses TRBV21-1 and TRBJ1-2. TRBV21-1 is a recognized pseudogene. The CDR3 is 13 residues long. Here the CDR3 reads CASSKPCNYGYTF. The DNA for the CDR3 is TGTGCCAGCAGCAAACCTTGTAACTATGGCTACACCTTC.

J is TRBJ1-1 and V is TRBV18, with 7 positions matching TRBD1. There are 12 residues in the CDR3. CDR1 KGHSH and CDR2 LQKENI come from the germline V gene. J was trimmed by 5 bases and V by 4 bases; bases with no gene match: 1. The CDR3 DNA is TGTGCCAGCTCACAGGGGGCGACTGAAGCTTTCTTT. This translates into CASSQGATEAFF.

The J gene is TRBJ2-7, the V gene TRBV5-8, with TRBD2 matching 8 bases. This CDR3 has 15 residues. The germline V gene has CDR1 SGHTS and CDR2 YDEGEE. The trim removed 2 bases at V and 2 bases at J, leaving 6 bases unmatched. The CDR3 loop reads CASSLSSGSPYEQYF. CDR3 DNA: TGTGCCAGCAGCTTATCCAGCGGGAGCCCCTACGAGCAGTACTTC.

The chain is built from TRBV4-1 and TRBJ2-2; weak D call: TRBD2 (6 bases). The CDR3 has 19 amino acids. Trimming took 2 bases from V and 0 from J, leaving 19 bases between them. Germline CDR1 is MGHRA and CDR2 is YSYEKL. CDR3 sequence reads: CASSQSRRRAGANTGELFF. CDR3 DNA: TGCGCCAGCAGCCAATCCAGACGGAGGGCGGGTGCGAACACCGGGGAGCTGTTTTTT.

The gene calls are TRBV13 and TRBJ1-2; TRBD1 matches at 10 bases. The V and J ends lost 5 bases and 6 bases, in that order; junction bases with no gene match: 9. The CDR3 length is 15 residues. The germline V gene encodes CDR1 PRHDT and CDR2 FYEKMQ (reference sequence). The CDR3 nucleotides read TGTGCCAGCAGCCCCTGGGACAGGGGATTTCATGGCTACACCTTC. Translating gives CASSPWDRGFHGYTF.

As DNA, the CDR3 is TGTGCCAGCTCACAAGGACTAGCGGGAGGTGAGCAGTTCTTC. This sequence encodes CASSQGLAGGEQFF. V usage is TRBV18 and J usage is TRBJ2-1; 14 bases agree with TRBD2. Germline CDR1 reads KGHSH; CDR2 reads LQKENI. The CDR3 sequence is 14 residues long. The V gene end was trimmed by 4 bases and the J gene end by 9 bases; junction bases not matched to a gene: 2.

This chain's CDR3 is CASSMWTDTGELFF. For the CDR3, the DNA is TGTGCCAGTAGTATGTGGACAGACACCGGGGAGCTGTTTTTT. This chain links TRBV19 with TRBJ2-2; perhaps TRBD1 as D (6 bases). Germline lookup yields CDR1 LNHDA and CDR2 SQIVND (reference sequence). V was cut by 3 bases and J by 3 bases, with 8 bases left in between. The CDR3 totals 14 residues. The full variable domain, with the rest looked up from reference TRBV19 and TRBJ2-2, is DGGITQSPKYLFRKEGQNVTLSCEQNLNHDAMYWYRQDPGQGLRLIYYSQIVNDFQKGDIAEGYSVSREKKESFPLTVTSAQKNPTAFYLCASSMWTDTGELFFGEGSRLTVL.

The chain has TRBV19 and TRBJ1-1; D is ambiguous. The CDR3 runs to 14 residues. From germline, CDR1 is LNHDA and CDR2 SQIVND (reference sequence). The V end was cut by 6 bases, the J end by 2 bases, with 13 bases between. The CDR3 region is CASSFREANTEAFF. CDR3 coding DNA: TGTGCCAGTAGCTTTCGCGAGGCTAACACTGAAGCTTTCTTT.

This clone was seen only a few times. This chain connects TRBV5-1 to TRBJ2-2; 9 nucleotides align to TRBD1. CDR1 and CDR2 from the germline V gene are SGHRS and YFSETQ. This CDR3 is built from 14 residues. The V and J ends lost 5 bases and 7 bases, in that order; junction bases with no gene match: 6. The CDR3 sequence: CASSQQGAGGELFF. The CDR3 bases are TGCGCCAGCAGTCAACAGGGGGCAGGCGGGGAGCTGTTTTTT.

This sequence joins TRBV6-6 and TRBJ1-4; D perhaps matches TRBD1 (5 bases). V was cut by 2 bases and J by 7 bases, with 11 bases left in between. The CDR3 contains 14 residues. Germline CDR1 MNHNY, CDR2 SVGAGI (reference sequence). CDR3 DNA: TGTGCCAGCAGTTACGGTGGGGGGGGTGAAAAACTGTTTTTT. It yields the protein CASSYGGGGEKLFF.

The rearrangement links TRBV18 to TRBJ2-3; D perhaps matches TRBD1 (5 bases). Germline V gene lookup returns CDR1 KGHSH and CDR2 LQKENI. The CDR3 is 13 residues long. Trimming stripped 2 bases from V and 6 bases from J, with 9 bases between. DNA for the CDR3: TGTGCCAGCTCACCAGGGGCCGGTGATACGCAGTATTTT. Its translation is CASSPGAGDTQYF.